This is a list of T cell receptor beta chains from one sample in a study of blood T cells in healthy people across ages. TCRdb itself ran the 5' RACE reads through MiXCR, one entry per CDR3 protein. The sample lists some 690,000 distinct CDR3 sequences; 22% were seen once. The sample consisted of blood. All receptors come from a man aged 70-80 years in good health. Both conserved end residues are part of each CDR3. Each record gives: D gene, clone size, V gene, J gene, CDR3 DNA, CDR3 protein. A D gene is named only where the DNA matches it firmly. Expanded clones get a size class; other rows say once, few or many, or leave the size out.

-	few	TRBV12-3/TRBV12-4	TRBJ2-4	TGTGCCAGCAGTTTTCATGAAGTCCTAGCCAAAAACATTCAGTACTTC	CASSFHEVLAKNIQYF
-	once	TRBV20-1	TRBJ2-5	TGCAGTGCTCGAGCTCAAGAGACCCAGTACTTC	CSARAQETQYF
TRBD1	-	TRBV28	TRBJ1-1	TGTGCCAGCAGTTTATTAGGGGGCTCCAATGAAGCTTTCTTT	CASSLLGGSNEAFF
-	few	TRBV5-1	TRBJ1-1	TGCGCCAGCAGCTTGGCCGGGCCAGGCCATGATACTGAAGCTTTCTTT	CASSLAGPGHDTEAFF
-	-	TRBV7-8	TRBJ1-5	TGTGCCAGCAGTCCCGAGGGGCTCAATAGCAATCAGCCCCAGCATTTT	CASSPEGLNSNQPQHF
-	many	TRBV4-3	TRBJ2-5	TGCGCCAGCAGCCAAGGGCTAGCGCAAGAGACCCAGTACTTC	CASSQGLAQETQYF
-	once	TRBV27	TRBJ1-2	TGTGCCAGCAGTTTAGCCGAGGGGGGGTACTATGGCTACACCTTC	CASSLAEGGYYGYTF
TRBD2	-	TRBV20-1	TRBJ2-7	TGCAGTGCTAGAGTGGGGACTAGCGGGGGTGCCTACGAGCAGTACTTC	CSARVGTSGGAYEQYF
TRBD2	-	TRBV6-1	TRBJ2-3	TGTGCCAGCAGTGAAGTTTCGGGAGGCCCAGATACGCAGTATTTT	CASSEVSGGPDTQYF
TRBD2	few	TRBV10-3	TRBJ2-7	TGTGCCATCAGTGAGCCCGGGACTAGCGGCGAGCAGTACTTC	CAISEPGTSGEQYF